One sample yielded the 15 T cell receptor beta chains listed below, sequenced in a study of blood T cell repertoires in COVID-19. Sequencing used immunoSEQ multiplex PCR; TCRdb keeps in-frame clones, though not all of them. Altogether about 140,000 clones are present, around nine tenths being singletons, with the ten largest covering less than 2%. The specimen was peripheral blood. Every receptor here comes from a woman aged 55-70 years with acute or convalescent COVID-19.

This sequence joins TRBV6-5 and TRBJ1-3; D is uncertain. Germline V gives CDR1 MNHEY, CDR2 SVGAGI. Trimming cost V 0 bases and J 0 bases, with 9 bases left between them. The CDR3 has 16 residues. The CDR3 is CASSYSIQFSGNTIYF. The CDR3 nucleotides are TGTGCCAGCAGTTACTCTATACAGTTCTCTGGAAACACCATATATTTT.

The chain has TRBV19 and TRBJ2-2, with D unresolved. Germline CDR1 LNHDA, CDR2 SQIVND (reference sequence). This CDR3 is 14 amino acids long. Trimming took off 3 bases at V and 1 base at J, with 6 bases between the two ends. For the CDR3, the DNA is TGTGCCAGTAGTATGTCCATGAACACCGGGGAGCTGTTTTTT. Its translation: CASSMSMNTGELFF.

This clone has just a few counts. The chain uses TRBV30 and TRBJ1-1; D not resolved. The germline V gene has CDR1 GTSNPN and CDR2 SVGIG (reference sequence). The V gene lost 2 bases and the J gene lost 1 base, with 5 bases spanning the gap. The CDR3 sequence is 12 residues long. The CDR3 DNA reads as TGTGCCTGGAGTCCCAGGAACACTGAAGCTTTCTTT. Residues: CAWSPRNTEAFF.

This chain links TRBV5-1 with TRBJ2-1; 7 positions match TRBD1. The junction had 4 bases not matched to a gene; V was cut back by 3 bases and J by 7 bases. CDR1 and CDR2 from the germline V gene are SGHRS and YFSETQ. CDR3 length: 13 residues. The CDR3, as DNA: TGCGCCAGCAGCTGGAACAGGGGTAATGAGCAGTTCTTC. Translated, it gives CASSWNRGNEQFF.

The chain uses TRBV19 and TRBJ2-5, with a tentative D call TRBD2 (6 bases). CDR3 length equals 17 residues. CDR1 LNHDA and CDR2 SQIVND come from the germline V gene (reference sequence). The ends were cut back, 4 bases at V and 7 bases at J, with 25 bases in the middle. The CDR3 nucleotides read TGTGCCAGTAGTACCCACCCCCGGGGGACCCCCGGGGGGACCCAGTACTTC. Translated, it gives CASSTHPRGTPGGTQYF.

The sample holds one count of this clone. The V call is TRBV30, the J call TRBJ1-2; possible D gene TRBD1, 6 bases. CDR1 and CDR2 from the germline V gene are GTSNPN and SVGIG (reference sequence). The germline V and J ends were trimmed by 7 bases and 8 bases, with 11 bases remaining between them. The CDR3 length is 10 residues. The CDR3 is CALQGIGYTF. The DNA for the CDR3 is TGTGCCTTACAGGGAATAGGCTACACCTTC.

J is TRBJ2-7 and V is TRBV4-1; 7 bases agree with TRBD2. From germline, CDR1 is MGHRA and CDR2 YSYEKL. After removal of 0 bases from V and 1 base from J, the junction contained 6 bases not matched to a gene. There are 16 residues in the CDR3. The CDR3, as DNA: TGCGCCAGCAGCCAAGAACGGAGCGGGGATTCCTACGAGCAGTACTTC. This codes for CASSQERSGDSYEQYF.

V gene TRBV9 combines with J gene TRBJ1-2, with a possible D match to TRBD1 (6 bases). Germline V gene lookup returns CDR1 SGDLS and CDR2 YYNGEE. This CDR3 is 13 amino acids long. V dropped 5 bases and J dropped 7 bases, with 15 bases sitting between them. CDR3 region: CASRGQNFPGYTF. CDR3 bases: TGTGCCAGCAGGGGACAAAACTTTCCTGGCTACACCTTC.

The count of this clone is one. The J gene is TRBJ1-3, the V gene TRBV7-6; D might be TRBD1 (6 bases). V lost 5 bases to trimming and J lost 0 bases, with 14 bases between them. The CDR3 length is 16 residues. Looked up from germline, CDR1 is SGHVS and CDR2 is FNYEAQ. CDR3 bases: TGTGCCAGCAGCATAATGGACAGTGTCTCTGGAAACACCATATATTTT. This codes for CASSIMDSVSGNTIYF.

The chain is built from TRBV4-2 and TRBJ1-3; no clear D. The CDR3 runs 15 residues. V was trimmed by 3 bases and J by 0 bases, leaving 9 bases between them. CDR1 and CDR2 (germline): LGHNA, YNFKEQ. CDR3 in amino acids: CASSHPLLSGNTIYF. The CDR3 bases are TGTGCCAGCAGCCACCCCCTCCTCTCTGGAAACACCATATATTTT.

The chain combines TRBV4-1 with TRBJ2-5; possibly TRBD2 for D (5 bases). The V gene's germline CDR1 is MGHRA and CDR2 YSYEKL. CDR3 length: 15 amino acids. V lost 1 base and J lost 2, with 11 bases in between. In nucleotides, the CDR3 is TGCGCCAGCAGCCAAGTCGGGAACTCTCAAGAGACCCAGTACTTC. Translating gives CASSQVGNSQETQYF.

The chain joins TRBV5-1 to TRBJ1-2, with D possibly being TRBD1 (5 bases). The CDR3 has 16 amino acids. CDR1 SGHRS and CDR2 YFSETQ come from the germline V gene. V was shortened by 4 bases and J by 0 bases, with 16 bases between the two germline ends. The CDR3 region has the DNA TGCGCCAGCAGCGAATCGGACGGGACTCCTAACTATGGCTACACCTTC. It is translated as CASSESDGTPNYGYTF.

A single count supports this clone. The V call is TRBV19, the J call TRBJ2-7; D is possibly TRBD2 (5 bases). The V gene's germline CDR1 is LNHDA and CDR2 SQIVND (reference sequence). V shed 7 bases and J shed 1 base, with 11 bases lying between them. CDR3 length equals 13 residues. DNA for the CDR3: TGTGCCAGTATAGAGGGTGGGTCCTACGAGCAGTACTTC. Translated, it gives CASIEGGSYEQYF.

The chain uses TRBV2 and TRBJ1-1; D is undetermined. Germline V gene lookup returns CDR1 SNHLY and CDR2 FYNNEI. The CDR3 sequence is 13 residues long. Between the trimmed V and J ends, which lost 8 bases and 3 bases, there was a span of 13 bases. CDR3 DNA: TGTGCCAGCCGAAGGACTGGAGACACTGAAGCTTTCTTT. Translating gives CASRRTGDTEAFF.

V usage is TRBV16 and J usage is TRBJ1-3, with D tentatively TRBD1 (6 bases). The CDR3 totals 13 residues. CDR1 and CDR2 (germline): KGHSY, FQNENV. Trimming pared 8 bases from V and 0 bases from J, leaving 8 bases between. The CDR3: CASRQVSGNTIYF. CDR3 in DNA: TGTGCCAGCCGACAGGTCTCTGGAAACACCATATATTTT.